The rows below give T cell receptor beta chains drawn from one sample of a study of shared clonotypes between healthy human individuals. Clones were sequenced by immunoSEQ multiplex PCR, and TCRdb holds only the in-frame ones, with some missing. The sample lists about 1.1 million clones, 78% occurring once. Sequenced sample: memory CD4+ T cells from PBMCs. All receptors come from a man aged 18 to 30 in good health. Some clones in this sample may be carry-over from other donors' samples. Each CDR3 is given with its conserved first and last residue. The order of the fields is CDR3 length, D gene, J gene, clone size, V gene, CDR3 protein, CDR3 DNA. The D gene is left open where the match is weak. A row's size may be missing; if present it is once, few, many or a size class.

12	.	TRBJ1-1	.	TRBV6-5	CASSSPTGEAFF	TGTGCCAGCAGTTCACCAACAGGTGAAGCTTTCTTT
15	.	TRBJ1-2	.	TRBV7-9	CASSLGRSFNYGYTF	TGTGCCAGCAGCTTAGGTCGATCTTTTAACTATGGCTACACCTTC
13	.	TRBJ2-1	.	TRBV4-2	CASSQDLYNEQFF	TGTGCCAGCAGCCAAGATTTGTACAATGAGCAGTTCTTC
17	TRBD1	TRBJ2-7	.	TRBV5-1	CASSPPGTGIHSYEQYF	TGCGCCAGCAGCCCTCCCGGGACAGGGATCCACTCCTACGAGCAGTACTTC
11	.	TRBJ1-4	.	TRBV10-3	CAISNGEKLFF	TGTGCCATCTCCAACGGGGAAAAACTGTTTTTT
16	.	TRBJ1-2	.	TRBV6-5	CASSYSVGATRRGYTF	TGTGCCAGCAGTTACTCGGTGGGGGCCACGCGTCGTGGCTACACCTTC
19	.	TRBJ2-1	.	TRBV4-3	CASSQETLGGKPTYNEQFF	TGCGCCAGCAGCCAAGAAACCCTTGGTGGAAAGCCCACGTACAATGAGCAGTTCTTC
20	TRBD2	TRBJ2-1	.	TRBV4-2	CASRKRSGTSASSSYNEQFF	TGTGCCAGCAGAAAAAGGAGCGGGACTAGCGCGTCGAGCTCCTACAATGAGCAGTTCTTC
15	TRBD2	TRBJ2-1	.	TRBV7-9	CASSVWSGRSNEQFF	TGTGCCAGCAGCGTCTGGAGCGGGAGAAGCAATGAGCAGTTCTTC
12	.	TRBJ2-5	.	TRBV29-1	CSVEESRETQYF	TGCAGCGTTGAGGAGAGCCGGGAGACCCAGTACTTC
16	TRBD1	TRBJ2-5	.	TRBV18	CASSTTIQGARETQYF	TGTGCCAGCTCAACCACCATACAGGGGGCGCGGGAGACCCAGTACTTC
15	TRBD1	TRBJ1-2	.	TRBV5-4	CASSLQGAPNYGYTF	TGTGCCAGCAGCTTGCAGGGGGCGCCGAACTATGGCTACACCTTC
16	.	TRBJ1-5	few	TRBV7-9	CASSSREAAGNQPQHF	TGTGCCAGCAGCTCCCGGGAGGCTGCGGGGAATCAGCCCCAGCATTTT
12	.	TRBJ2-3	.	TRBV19	CASSIGQSTQYF	TGTGCCAGTAGTATCGGTCAGAGTACGCAGTATTTT
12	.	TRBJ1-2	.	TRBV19	CASSSRDYGYTF	TGTGCCAGTAGTTCGCGGGACTATGGCTACACCTTC
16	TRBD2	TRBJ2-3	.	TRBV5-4	CASSLAGTRFTDTQYF	TGTGCCAGCAGCTTGGCGGGGACTAGATTCACAGATACGCAGTATTTT
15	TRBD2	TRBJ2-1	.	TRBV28	CASSSLAGTYNEQFF	TGTGCCAGCAGTTCCTTAGCGGGTACCTACAATGAGCAGTTCTTC
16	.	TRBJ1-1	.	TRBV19	CASTRTARGQGTEAFF	TGTGCCAGTACCAGAACAGCCCGCGGGCAGGGCACTGAAGCTTTCTTT
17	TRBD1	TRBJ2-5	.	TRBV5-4	CASSLAGTGGKIGTQYF	TGTGCCAGCAGCTTGGCGGGGACAGGGGGTAAGATAGGGACCCAGTACTTC
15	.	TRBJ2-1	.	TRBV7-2	CASSLNGVSYNEQFF	TGTGCCAGCAGCCTAAACGGGGTCTCCTACAATGAGCAGTTCTTC
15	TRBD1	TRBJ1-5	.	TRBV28	CASSTGQGASQPQHF	TGTGCCAGCAGCACGGGACAGGGGGCAAGTCAGCCCCAGCATTTT
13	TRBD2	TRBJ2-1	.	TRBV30	CAWSVLARNEQFF	TGTGCCTGGAGTGTACTAGCGCGCAATGAGCAGTTCTTC
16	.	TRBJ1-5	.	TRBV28	CASSLTGGPKDQPQHF	TGTGCCAGCAGCCTAACCGGGGGCCCCAAAGATCAGCCCCAGCATTTT
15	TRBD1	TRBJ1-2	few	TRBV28	CASSFGQADNYGYTF	TGTGCCAGCAGCTTCGGACAGGCTGATAACTATGGCTACACCTTC
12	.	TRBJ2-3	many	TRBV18	CASSPPGDTQYF	TGTGCCAGCTCACCACCGGGGGATACGCAGTATTTT
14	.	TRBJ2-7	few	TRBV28	CASTAWGSTYEQYF	TGTGCCAGCACTGCCTGGGGGAGTACCTACGAGCAGTACTTC
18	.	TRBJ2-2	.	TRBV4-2	CASSQVPPGLLNTGELFF	TGTGCCAGCAGCCAAGTTCCCCCGGGCCTCTTAAACACCGGGGAGCTGTTTTTT
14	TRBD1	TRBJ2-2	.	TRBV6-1	CASSGQGTTGELFF	TGTGCCAGCAGCGGACAGGGCACTACCGGGGAGCTGTTTTTT
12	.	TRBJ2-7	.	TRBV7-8	CANSLGFYEQYF	TGTGCCAACAGCTTAGGATTCTACGAGCAGTACTTC
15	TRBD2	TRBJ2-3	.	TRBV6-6	CASSDTGGGTDTQYF	TGTGCCAGCAGCGACACTGGGGGGGGGACAGATACGCAGTATTTT
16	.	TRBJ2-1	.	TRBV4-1	CASSQDKNRDKNEQFF	TGCGCCAGCAGCCAAGATAAAAACCGGGACAAAAATGAGCAGTTCTTC
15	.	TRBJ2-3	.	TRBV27	CASSFGGRGSDTQYF	TGTGCCAGCAGTTTTGGGGGGAGAGGGTCAGATACGCAGTATTTT
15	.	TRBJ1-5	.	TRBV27	CASRQSTGSDQPQHF	TGTGCCAGCAGGCAATCGACAGGTTCGGATCAGCCCCAGCATTTT
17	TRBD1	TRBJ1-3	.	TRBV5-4	CASSFGLTGDTGNTIYF	TGTGCCAGCAGCTTTGGTTTGACAGGGGACACTGGAAACACCATATATTTT
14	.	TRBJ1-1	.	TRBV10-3	CAISEQGRNTEAFF	TGTGCCATCAGTGAGCAGGGCAGGAACACTGAAGCTTTCTTT
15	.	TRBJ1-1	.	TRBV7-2	CASSLSLGVNTEAFF	TGTGCCAGCAGCTTATCTTTAGGGGTGAACACTGAAGCTTTCTTT
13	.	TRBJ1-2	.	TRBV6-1	CASSEEWRLGYTF	TGTGCCAGCAGTGAAGAATGGAGGTTGGGCTACACCTTC
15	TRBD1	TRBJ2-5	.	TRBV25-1	CASSDLGTGQETQYF	TGTGCCAGCAGTGATCTCGGGACAGGCCAAGAGACCCAGTACTTC
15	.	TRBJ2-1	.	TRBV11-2	CASSLVWSNYNEQFF	TGTGCCAGCAGCTTAGTATGGTCCAACTACAATGAGCAGTTCTTC
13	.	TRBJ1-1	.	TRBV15	CATSTSGSGEAFF	TGTGCCACCAGTACCTCCGGCTCCGGTGAAGCTTTCTTT
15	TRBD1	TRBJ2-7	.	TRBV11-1	CASSLVGTGAYEQYF	TGTGCCAGCAGCTTAGTCGGGACAGGGGCCTACGAGCAGTACTTC
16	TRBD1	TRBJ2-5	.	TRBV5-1	CASSISGTGAMATQYF	TGCGCCAGCAGCATTTCCGGGACAGGGGCTATGGCGACCCAGTACTTC
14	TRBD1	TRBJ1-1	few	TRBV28	CASSPGQGDTEAFF	TGTGCCAGCAGTCCCGGACAGGGAGACACTGAAGCTTTCTTT
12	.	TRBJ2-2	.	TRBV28	CASSWVAGELFF	TGTGCCAGCAGCTGGGTTGCCGGGGAGCTGTTTTTT
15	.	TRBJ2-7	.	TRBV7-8	CASSLQVTETYEQYF	TGTGCCAGCAGCCTACAAGTGACGGAGACCTACGAGCAGTACTTC
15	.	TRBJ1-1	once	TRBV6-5	CASSRGGALNTEAFF	TGTGCCAGCAGTCGCGGAGGGGCCCTGAACACTGAAGCTTTCTTT
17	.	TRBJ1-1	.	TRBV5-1	CASSGTPMQGGYTEAFF	TGCGCCAGCAGCGGAACGCCGATGCAGGGAGGTTACACTGAAGCTTTCTTT
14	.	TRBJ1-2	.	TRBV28	CASRWTAGGKGYTF	TGTGCCAGCAGATGGACGGCCGGAGGAAAGGGCTACACCTTC
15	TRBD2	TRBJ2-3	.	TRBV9	CASSVGGSRTDTQYF	TGTGCCAGCAGCGTAGGCGGGAGCCGCACAGATACGCAGTATTTT
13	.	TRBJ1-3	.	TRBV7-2	CASSPNTLVTIYF	TGTGCCAGCAGCCCCAACACCCTGGTCACCATATATTTT
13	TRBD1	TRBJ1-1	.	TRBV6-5	CASSASGGQIAFF	TGTGCCAGCAGCGCTTCAGGGGGGCAAATAGCTTTCTTT
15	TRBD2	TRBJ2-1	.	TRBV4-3	CASSPLAGLYNEQFF	TGCGCCAGCAGCCCCCTAGCGGGACTTTACAATGAGCAGTTCTTC
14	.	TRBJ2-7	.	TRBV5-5	CASSSPGRSYEQYF	TGTGCCAGCAGCTCCCCGGGGAGATCCTACGAGCAGTACTTC
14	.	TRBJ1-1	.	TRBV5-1	CASSLRTAVTEAFF	TGCGCCAGCAGCCTACGGACAGCGGTCACTGAAGCTTTCTTT
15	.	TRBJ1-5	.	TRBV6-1	CAIQPNEGFNQPQHF	TGTGCCATCCAACCCAATGAGGGGTTCAATCAGCCCCAGCATTTT
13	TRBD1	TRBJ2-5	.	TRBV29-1	CSTTRGLGETQYF	TGCAGCACCACCAGGGGGCTAGGGGAGACCCAGTACTTC
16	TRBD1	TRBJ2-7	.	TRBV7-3	CASSWGQGAGRYEQYF	TGTGCCAGCAGCTGGGGACAGGGGGCTGGTCGGTACGAGCAGTACTTC
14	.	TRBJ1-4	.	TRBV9	CASSVDQGYEKLFF	TGTGCCAGCAGCGTAGATCAGGGGTATGAAAAACTGTTTTTT
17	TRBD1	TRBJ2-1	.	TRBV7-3	CASSLRPGQTSYNEQFF	TGTGCCAGCAGCTTGCGTCCGGGACAGACATCCTACAATGAGCAGTTCTTC